This TCR beta chain derives from a study of shared T cell receptors in the human thymus. CDR1 is MDHEN and CDR2 is SYDVKM in the germline V gene. Trimming removed 5 bases from V and 5 bases from J; junction bases left unmatched: 12. CDR3 size: 16 residues. Assay: immunoSEQ multiplex PCR; the TCRdb copy retains only in-frame clones and omits some. Here the sample spans about 540,000 clones, approximately 78% being singletons. These sequences were also reported in another study, on human thymus T cells. That source reports: Finnish infants who were healthy and having corrective surgery for congenital heart defects made up the donors. Resections removed during corrective heart surgery provided the thymus tissue used. Thymic and blood repertoires seemed to favor certain V and J genes. Unrelated people showed highly overlapping thymic repertoires, related research reported.

This TCR derives from a boy under three years old with a congenital heart defect. The gene calls are TRBV28 and TRBJ2-7; 10 bases line up with TRBD1. The source material was thymocytes. As DNA, the CDR3 is TGTGCCAGCAGTCCGCCGGGACAGGGGAAACTCAACGAGCAGTACTTC. It codes for CASSPPGQGKLNEQYF.